This TCR beta chain originates from a study of shared clonotypes between healthy human individuals. The CDR3 is made up of 18 amino acids. The trim removed 5 bases at V and 3 bases at J, leaving 11 bases unmatched. This clone showed up just a few times. A deep-level run was used for the assay. Unsorted PBMC DNA went through sequencing on ten immunoSEQ deep assay plates. TCRdb keeps only in-frame clones here, not all; method: immunoSEQ multiplex PCR. The data hold about 480,000 clones, with about 75% observed a single time. J is TRBJ2-7 and V is TRBV5-3, with 16 bases fitting TRBD2. TRBV5-3 is labeled an ORF, and its function is uncertain. Specimen: PBMCs. The TCR sequence derives from a woman in her 40s in good health. Some clones in this sample may be carry-over from other donors' samples. Here the CDR3 DNA reads TGTGCCAGAAGGTCCGGGACTAGCGGGAGGGCCGGAATCTACGAGCAGTACTTC. Translated: CARRSGTSGRAGIYEQYF.